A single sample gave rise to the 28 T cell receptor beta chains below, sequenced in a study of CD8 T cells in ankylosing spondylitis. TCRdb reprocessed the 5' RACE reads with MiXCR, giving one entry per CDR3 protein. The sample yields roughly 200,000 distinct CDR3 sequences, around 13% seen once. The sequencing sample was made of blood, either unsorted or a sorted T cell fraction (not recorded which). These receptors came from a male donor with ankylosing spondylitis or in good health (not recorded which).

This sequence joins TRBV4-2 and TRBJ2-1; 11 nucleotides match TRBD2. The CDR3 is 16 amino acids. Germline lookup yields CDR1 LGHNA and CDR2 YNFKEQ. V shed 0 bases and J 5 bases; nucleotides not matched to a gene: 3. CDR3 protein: CASSQDIAGGDNEQFF. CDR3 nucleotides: TGTGCCAGCAGCCAAGATATAGCGGGAGGGGACAATGAGCAGTTCTTC.

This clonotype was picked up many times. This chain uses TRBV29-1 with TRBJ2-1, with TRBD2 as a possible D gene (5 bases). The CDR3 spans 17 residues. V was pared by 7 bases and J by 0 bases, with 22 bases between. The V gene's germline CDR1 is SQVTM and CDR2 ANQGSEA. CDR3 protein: CSGFGIHSKSSYNEQFF. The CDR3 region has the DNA TGCAGCGGTTTCGGGATCCACTCTAAGAGCTCCTACAATGAGCAGTTCTTC.

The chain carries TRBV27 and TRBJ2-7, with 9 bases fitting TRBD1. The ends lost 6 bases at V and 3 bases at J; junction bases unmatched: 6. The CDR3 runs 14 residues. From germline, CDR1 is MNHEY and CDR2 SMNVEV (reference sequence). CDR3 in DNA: TGTGCCAGCAGACTACAGGGGGCGGTCTACGAGCAGTACTTC. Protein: CASRLQGAVYEQYF.

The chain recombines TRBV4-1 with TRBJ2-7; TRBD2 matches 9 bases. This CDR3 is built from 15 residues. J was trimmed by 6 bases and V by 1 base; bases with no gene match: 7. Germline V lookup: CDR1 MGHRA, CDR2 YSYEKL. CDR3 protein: CASSQVAGGGGEQYF. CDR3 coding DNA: TGCGCCAGCAGCCAAGTTGCGGGAGGGGGAGGCGAGCAGTACTTC.

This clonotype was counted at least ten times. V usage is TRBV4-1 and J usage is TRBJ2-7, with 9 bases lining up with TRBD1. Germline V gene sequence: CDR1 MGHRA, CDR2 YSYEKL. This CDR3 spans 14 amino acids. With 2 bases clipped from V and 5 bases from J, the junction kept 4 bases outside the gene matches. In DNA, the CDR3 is TGCGCCAGCAGCCAACCGGGACAGGGAGACGAGCAGTACTTC. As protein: CASSQPGQGDEQYF.

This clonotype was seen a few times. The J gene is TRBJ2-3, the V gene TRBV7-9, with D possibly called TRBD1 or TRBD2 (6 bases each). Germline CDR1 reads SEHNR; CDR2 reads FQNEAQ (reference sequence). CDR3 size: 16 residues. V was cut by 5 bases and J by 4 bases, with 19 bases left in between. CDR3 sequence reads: CASSQEGGPGPDTQYF. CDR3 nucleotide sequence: TGTGCCAGCAGCCAAGAAGGGGGGCCTGGGCCAGATACGCAGTATTTT.

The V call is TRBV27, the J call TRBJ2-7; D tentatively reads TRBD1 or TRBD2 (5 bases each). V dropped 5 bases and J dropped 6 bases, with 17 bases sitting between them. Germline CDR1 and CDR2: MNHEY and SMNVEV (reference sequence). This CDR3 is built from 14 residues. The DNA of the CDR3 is TGTGCCAGCAGTCACTGGGACCAAAGCCCCGAGCAGTACTTC. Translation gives CASSHWDQSPEQYF.

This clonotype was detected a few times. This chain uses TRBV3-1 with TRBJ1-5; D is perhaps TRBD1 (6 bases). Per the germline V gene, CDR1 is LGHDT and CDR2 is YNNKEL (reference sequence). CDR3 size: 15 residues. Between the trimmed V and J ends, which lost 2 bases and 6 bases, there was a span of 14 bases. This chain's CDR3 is CASSQPRGEIQPQHF. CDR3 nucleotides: TGTGCCAGCAGCCAACCCAGGGGAGAGATTCAGCCCCAGCATTTT. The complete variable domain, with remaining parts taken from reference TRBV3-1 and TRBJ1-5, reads DTAVSQTPKYLVTQMGNDKSIKCEQNLGHDTMYWYKQDSKKFLKIMFSYNNKELIINETVPNRFSPKSPDKAHLNLHINSLELGDSAVYFCASSQPRGEIQPQHFGDGTRLSIL.

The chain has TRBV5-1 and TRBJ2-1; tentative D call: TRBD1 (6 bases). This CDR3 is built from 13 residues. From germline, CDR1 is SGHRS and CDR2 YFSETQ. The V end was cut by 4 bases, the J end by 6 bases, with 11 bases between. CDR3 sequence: CASSPRGTNEQFF. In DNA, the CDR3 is TGCGCCAGCAGCCCGAGGGGGACCAATGAGCAGTTCTTC. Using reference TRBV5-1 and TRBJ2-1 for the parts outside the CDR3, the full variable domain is KAGVTQTPRYLIKTRGQQVTLSCSPISGHRSVSWYQQTPGQGLQFLFEYFSETQRNKGNFPGRFSGRQFSNSRSEMNVSTLELGDSALYLCASSPRGTNEQFFGPGTRLTVL.

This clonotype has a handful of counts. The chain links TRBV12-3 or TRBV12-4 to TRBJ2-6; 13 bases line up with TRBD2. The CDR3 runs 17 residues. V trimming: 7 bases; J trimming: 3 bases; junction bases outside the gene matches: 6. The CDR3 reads CASISTSGGFGANVLTF. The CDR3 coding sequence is TGTGCCAGCATCTCGACTAGCGGGGGGTTTGGGGCCAACGTCCTGACTTTC.

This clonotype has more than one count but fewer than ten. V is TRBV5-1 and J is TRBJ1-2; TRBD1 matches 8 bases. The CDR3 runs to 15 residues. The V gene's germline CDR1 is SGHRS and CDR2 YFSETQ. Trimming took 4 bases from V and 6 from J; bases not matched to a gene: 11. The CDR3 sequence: CASSPGTGGGDGYTF. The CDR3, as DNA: TGCGCCAGCAGCCCCGGGACAGGAGGGGGAGATGGCTACACCTTC.

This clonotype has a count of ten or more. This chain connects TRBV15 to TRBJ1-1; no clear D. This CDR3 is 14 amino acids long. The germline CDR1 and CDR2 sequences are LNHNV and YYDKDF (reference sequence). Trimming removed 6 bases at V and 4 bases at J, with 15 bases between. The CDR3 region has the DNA TGTGCCACCAGGGTACAGAGTGAGGGCACTGAAGCTTTCTTT. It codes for CATRVQSEGTEAFF. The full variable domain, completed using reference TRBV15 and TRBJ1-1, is DAMVIQNPRYQVTQFGKPVTLSCSQTLNHNVMYWYQQKSSQAPKLLFHYYDKDFNNEADTPDNFQSRRPNTSFCFLDIRSPGLGDTAMYLCATRVQSEGTEAFFGQGTRLTVV.

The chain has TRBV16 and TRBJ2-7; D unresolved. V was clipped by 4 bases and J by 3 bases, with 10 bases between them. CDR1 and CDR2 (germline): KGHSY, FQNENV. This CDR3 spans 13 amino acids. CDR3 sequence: CASSPGRFYEQYF. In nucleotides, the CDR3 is TGTGCCAGCAGCCCCGGGCGATTCTACGAGCAGTACTTC. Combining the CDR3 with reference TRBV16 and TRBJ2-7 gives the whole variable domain GEEVAQTPKHLVRGEGQKAKLYCAPIKGHSYVFWYQQVLKNEFKFLISFQNENVFDETGMPKERFSAKCLPNSPCSLEIQATKLEDSAVYFCASSPGRFYEQYFGPGTRLTVT.

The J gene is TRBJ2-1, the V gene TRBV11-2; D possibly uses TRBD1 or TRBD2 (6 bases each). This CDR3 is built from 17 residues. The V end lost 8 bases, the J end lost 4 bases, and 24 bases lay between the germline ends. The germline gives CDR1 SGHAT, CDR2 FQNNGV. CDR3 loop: CASASPSGGGPYNEQFF. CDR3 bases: TGTGCCAGCGCCTCACCCTCGGGTGGGGGGCCATACAATGAGCAGTTCTTC.

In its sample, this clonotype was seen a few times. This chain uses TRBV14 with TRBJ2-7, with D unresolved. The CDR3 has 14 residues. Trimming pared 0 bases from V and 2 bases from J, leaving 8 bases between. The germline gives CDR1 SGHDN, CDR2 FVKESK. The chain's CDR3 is CASSQEWNAYEQYF. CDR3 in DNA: TGTGCCAGCAGCCAAGAATGGAATGCCTACGAGCAGTACTTC.

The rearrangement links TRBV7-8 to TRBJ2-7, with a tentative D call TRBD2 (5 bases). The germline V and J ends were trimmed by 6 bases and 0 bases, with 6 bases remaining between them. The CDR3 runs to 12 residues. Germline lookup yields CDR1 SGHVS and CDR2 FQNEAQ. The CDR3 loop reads CASRGSSYEQYF. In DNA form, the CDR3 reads TGTGCCAGCAGAGGGAGCTCCTACGAGCAGTACTTC. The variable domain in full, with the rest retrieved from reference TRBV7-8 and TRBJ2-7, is GAGVSQSPRYKVAKRGQDVALRCDPISGHVSLFWYQQALGQGPEFLTYFQNEAQLDKSGLPSDRFFAERPEGSVSTLKIQRTQQEDSAVYLCASRGSSYEQYFGPGTRLTVT.

The CDR3 coding sequence is TGTGCCAGCAGCTTAAAACAGGGGAGGAACACTGAAGCTTTCTTT. It is translated as CASSLKQGRNTEAFF. This rearrangement joins TRBV13 to TRBJ1-1; TRBD1 matches at 7 bases. The germline V gene has CDR1 PRHDT and CDR2 FYEKMQ (reference sequence). V lost 2 bases to trimming and J lost 1 base; unmatched junction nucleotides: 4. The length of the CDR3 is 15 residues.

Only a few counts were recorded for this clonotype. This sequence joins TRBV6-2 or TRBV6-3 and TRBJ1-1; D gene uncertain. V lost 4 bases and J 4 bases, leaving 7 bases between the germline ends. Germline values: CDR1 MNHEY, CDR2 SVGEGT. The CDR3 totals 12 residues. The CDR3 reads CASSLRVTEAFF. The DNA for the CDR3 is TGTGCCAGCAGTTTGAGGGTCACTGAAGCTTTCTTT.

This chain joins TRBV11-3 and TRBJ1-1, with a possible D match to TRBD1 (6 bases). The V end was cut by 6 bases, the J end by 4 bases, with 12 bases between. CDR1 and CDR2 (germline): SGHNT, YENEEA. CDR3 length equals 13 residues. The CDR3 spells CASRGRGGTEAFF. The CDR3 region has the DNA TGTGCCAGCAGGGGCCGAGGGGGCACTGAAGCTTTCTTT.

Written as DNA, the CDR3 is TGTGCCAGCAGCTTGGCCACTAGCGGGAGCGAGCAGTACTTC. This encodes CASSLATSGSEQYF. The rearrangement joins TRBV5-5 to TRBJ2-7, with 11 bases lining up with TRBD2. Germline V gives CDR1 SGHKS, CDR2 YYEKEE (reference sequence). CDR3 length: 14 residues. With 0 bases clipped from V and 6 bases from J, the junction kept 2 bases outside the gene matches.

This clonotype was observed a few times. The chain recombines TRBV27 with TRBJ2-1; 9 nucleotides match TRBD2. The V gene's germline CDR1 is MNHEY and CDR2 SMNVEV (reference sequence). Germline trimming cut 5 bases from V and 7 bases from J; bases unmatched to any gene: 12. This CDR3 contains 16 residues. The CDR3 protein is CASSLGTSPPVNEQFF. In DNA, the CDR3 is TGTGCCAGCAGTCTCGGGACTAGCCCGCCTGTTAATGAGCAGTTCTTC.

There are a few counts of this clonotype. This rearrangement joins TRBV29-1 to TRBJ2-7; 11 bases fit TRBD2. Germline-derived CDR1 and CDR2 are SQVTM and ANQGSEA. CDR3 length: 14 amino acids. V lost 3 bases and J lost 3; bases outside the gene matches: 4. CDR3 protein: CSVEVAGGNYEQYF. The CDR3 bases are TGCAGCGTTGAGGTAGCGGGGGGGAACTACGAGCAGTACTTC.

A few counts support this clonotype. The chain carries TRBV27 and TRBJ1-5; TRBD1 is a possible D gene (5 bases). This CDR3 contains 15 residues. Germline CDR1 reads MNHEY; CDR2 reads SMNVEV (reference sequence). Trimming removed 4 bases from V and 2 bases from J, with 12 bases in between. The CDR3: CASSSGGGRNQPQHF. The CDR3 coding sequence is TGTGCCAGCAGTTCGGGCGGGGGACGCAATCAGCCCCAGCATTTT.

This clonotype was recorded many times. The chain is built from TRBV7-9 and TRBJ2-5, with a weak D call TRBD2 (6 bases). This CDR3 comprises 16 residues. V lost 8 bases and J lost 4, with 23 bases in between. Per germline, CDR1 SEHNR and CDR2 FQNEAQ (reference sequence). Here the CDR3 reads CASWAMGGTPRETQYF. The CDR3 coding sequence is TGTGCCAGCTGGGCGATGGGCGGGACCCCCAGAGAGACCCAGTACTTC.

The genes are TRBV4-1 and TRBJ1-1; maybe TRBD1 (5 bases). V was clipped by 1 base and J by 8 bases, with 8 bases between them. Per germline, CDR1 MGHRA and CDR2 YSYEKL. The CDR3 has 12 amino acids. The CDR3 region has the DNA TGCGCCAGCAGCCAAGTGGGGCAGGAAGCTTTCTTT. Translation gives CASSQVGQEAFF.

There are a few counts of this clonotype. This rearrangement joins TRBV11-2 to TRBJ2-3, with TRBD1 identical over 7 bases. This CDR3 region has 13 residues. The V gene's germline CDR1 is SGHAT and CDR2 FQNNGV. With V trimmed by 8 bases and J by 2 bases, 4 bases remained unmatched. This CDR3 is CASGGQNTDTQYF. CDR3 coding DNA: TGTGCCAGCGGGGGACAGAACACAGATACGCAGTATTTT.

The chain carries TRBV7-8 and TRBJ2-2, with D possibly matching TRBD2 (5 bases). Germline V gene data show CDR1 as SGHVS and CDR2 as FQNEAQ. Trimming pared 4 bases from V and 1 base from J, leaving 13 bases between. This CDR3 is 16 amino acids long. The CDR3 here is CASSSPSGRNTGELFF. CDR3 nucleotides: TGTGCCAGCAGCTCCCCTTCGGGAAGGAACACCGGGGAGCTGTTTTTT. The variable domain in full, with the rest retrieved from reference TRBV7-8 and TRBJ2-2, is GAGVSQSPRYKVAKRGQDVALRCDPISGHVSLFWYQQALGQGPEFLTYFQNEAQLDKSGLPSDRFFAERPEGSVSTLKIQRTQQEDSAVYLCASSSPSGRNTGELFFGEGSRLTVL.

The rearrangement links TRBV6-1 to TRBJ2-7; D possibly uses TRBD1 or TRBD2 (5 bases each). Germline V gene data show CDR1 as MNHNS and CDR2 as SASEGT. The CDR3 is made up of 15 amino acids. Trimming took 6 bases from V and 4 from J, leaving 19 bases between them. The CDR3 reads CASRGDLTMRYEQYF. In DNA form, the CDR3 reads TGTGCCAGCAGGGGGGACCTCACGATGCGGTACGAGCAGTACTTC.